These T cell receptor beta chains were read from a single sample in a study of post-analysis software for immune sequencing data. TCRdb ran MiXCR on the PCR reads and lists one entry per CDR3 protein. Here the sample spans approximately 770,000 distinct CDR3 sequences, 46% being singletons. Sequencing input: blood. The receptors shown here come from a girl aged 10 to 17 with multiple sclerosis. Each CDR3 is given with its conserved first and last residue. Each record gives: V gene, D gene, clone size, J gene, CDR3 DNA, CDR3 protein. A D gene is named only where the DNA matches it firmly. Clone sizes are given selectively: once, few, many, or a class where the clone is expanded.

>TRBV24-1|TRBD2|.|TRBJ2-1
TGTGCCACCACAGAGGGGACTAGGTTCTTC
CATTEGTRFF
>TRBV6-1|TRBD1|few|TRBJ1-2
TGTGCCAGCAGTGAAGTAGGGACAGAAGCTAACTATGGCTACACCTTC
CASSEVGTEANYGYTF
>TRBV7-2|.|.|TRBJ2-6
TGTGCCAGCAGCTTAGTGGTAGGACAGTCTGGGGCCAACGTCCTGACTTTC
CASSLVVGQSGANVLTF
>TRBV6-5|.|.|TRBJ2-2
TGTGCCAGCAGGCCAGCGAACACCGGGGAGCTGTTTTTT
CASRPANTGELFF
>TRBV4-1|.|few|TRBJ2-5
TGCGCCAGCAGCCAAGAACTCCGATGGGCGAGCGCGGGACCCGTAACCCAGTACTTC
CASSQELRWASAGPVTQYF
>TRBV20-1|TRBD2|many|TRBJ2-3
TGCAGTGCTGACGTACTAGCGGGAGTCCCAGATACGCAGTATTTT
CSADVLAGVPDTQYF
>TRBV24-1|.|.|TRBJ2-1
TGTGCCACCGAGTCTGCGGGAAATCGTCGGAATGAGCAGTTCTTC
CATESAGNRRNEQFF
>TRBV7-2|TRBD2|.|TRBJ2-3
TGTGCCAGCAGCTTCGGACTAGGTATCACAGATACGCAGTATTTT
CASSFGLGITDTQYF
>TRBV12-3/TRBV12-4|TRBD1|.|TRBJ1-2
TGTGCCAGCAGATCCTACGACAGGGGGTCTAACGGCTACACCTTC
CASRSYDRGSNGYTF
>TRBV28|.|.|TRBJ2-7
TGTGCCAGCACGGAATCAGGGAGCTCCGAGCAGTACTTC
CASTESGSSEQYF
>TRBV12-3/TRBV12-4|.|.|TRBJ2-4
TGTGCCAGCTCTTATGGGGGTGATCTTGCCAAAAACATTCAGTACTTC
CASSYGGDLAKNIQYF
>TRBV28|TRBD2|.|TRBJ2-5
TGTGCCAGCAGCCCGTGGGGTTTCCTAGCGGACCAACAAGAGACCCAGTACTTC
CASSPWGFLADQQETQYF
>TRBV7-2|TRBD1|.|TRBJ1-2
TGTGCCAGCAGCTTTGGCGGACAGGGGGCACGGGGCTACACCTTC
CASSFGGQGARGYTF
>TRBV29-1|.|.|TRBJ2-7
TGCAGCATACGCACGGGCCTCTCCTACGAGCAGTACTTC
CSIRTGLSYEQYF
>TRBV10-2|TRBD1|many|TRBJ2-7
TGCGCCAGCAGTGAGTCATGGACAGGGTCCTACGAGCAGTACTTC
CASSESWTGSYEQYF
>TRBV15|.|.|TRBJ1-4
TGTGCCACCAGCAGACAAGCGGGGGCAACTAATGAAAAACTGTTTTTT
CATSRQAGATNEKLFF
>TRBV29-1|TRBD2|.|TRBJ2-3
TGCAGCGTTGAGGAAGCGGGATGGGGGGATACGCAGTATTTT
CSVEEAGWGDTQYF
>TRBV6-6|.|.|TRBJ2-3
TGTGCCAGCAGTTATTATAGGGTAATAGATACGCAGTATTTT
CASSYYRVIDTQYF
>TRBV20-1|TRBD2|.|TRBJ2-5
TGCAGTGCCCCACCAGGACTAGCGGCGCATCAAGAGACCCAGTACTTC
CSAPPGLAAHQETQYF
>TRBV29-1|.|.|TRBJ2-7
TGCAGCGTTGAAGGTTCGGAGAGCTCCTACGAGCAGTACTTC
CSVEGSESSYEQYF
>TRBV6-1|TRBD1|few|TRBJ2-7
TGTGCCAGCAGTGAATCCCCGGACAGGAAAGCCTACGAGCAGTACTTC
CASSESPDRKAYEQYF
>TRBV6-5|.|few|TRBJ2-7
TGTGCCAGCAGTTACTCGGCCACTACATACGAGCAGTACTTC
CASSYSATTYEQYF
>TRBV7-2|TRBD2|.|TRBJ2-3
TGTGCCAGCAACTTAGGTGTGGGGGGGGCAGATACGCAGTATTTT
CASNLGVGGADTQYF
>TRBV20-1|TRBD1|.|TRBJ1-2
TGCAGTGCTAGTATTACAGGGGGCGCAGATGGCTACACCTTC
CSASITGGADGYTF
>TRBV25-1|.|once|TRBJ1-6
TGTGCCAGCAGTGAATTGGTGGGGGATACTTCACCCCTCCACTTT
CASSELVGDTSPLHF
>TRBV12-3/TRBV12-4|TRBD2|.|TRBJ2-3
TGTGCCAGCAGTTTCCGAGCGGGAGGTAGCACAGATACGCAGTATTTT
CASSFRAGGSTDTQYF
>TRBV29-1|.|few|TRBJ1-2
TGCAGCGTTGAAGATCTTGAGAGTTCCTATGGCTACACCTTC
CSVEDLESSYGYTF
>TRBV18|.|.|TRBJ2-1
TGTGCCAGCTCAACACTCGGGATGGGGAACAATGAGCAGTTCTTC
CASSTLGMGNNEQFF
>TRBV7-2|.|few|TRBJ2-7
TGTGCCAGCAGCTTGGACACGGACGGATACTACGAGCAGTACTTC
CASSLDTDGYYEQYF
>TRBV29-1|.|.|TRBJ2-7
TGCAGCGTTGAAGAGGGGGGGGCCTTCTCCTACGAGCAGTACTTC
CSVEEGGAFSYEQYF
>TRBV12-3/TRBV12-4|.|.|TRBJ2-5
TGTGCCAGCAGCCCGCTAGCGTACCAAGAGACCCAGTACTTC
CASSPLAYQETQYF
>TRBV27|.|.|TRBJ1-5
TGTGCCAGCAGTTTAGACGGGACTAGCAATCAGCCCCAGCATTTT
CASSLDGTSNQPQHF
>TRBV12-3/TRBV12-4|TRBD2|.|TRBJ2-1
TGCGCCAGCAGTTTAGCGGGAGGGTCACGGGAGCAGTTCTTC
CASSLAGGSREQFF
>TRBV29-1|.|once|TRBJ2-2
TGCAGCGTAACGACAGCCACCGGGGAGCTGTTTTTT
CSVTTATGELFF
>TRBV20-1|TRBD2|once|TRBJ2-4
TGCAGTGCTAGAGATTGGGGGAGGGGCGGCATTCAGTACTTC
CSARDWGRGGIQYF
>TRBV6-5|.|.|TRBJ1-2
TGTGCCAGCAGTACAGGGATCGAAAACTATGGCTACACCTTC
CASSTGIENYGYTF
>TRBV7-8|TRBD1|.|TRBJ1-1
TGTGCCAGCAGCTTAGATGGACAGGCTAACACTGAAGCTTTCTTT
CASSLDGQANTEAFF
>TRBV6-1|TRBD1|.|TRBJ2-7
TGTGCCAGCAGTGGCGGGACAGGGGGGACCTACGAGCAGTACTTC
CASSGGTGGTYEQYF
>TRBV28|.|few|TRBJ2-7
TGTGCCAGCAGAGTCTCCGGGGCGGGGCGGGACGAGCAGTACTTC
CASRVSGAGRDEQYF
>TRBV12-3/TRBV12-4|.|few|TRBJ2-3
TGTGCCAGCAAACCTGATTTATCCCATTCTAGCACAGATACGCAGTATTTT
CASKPDLSHSSTDTQYF